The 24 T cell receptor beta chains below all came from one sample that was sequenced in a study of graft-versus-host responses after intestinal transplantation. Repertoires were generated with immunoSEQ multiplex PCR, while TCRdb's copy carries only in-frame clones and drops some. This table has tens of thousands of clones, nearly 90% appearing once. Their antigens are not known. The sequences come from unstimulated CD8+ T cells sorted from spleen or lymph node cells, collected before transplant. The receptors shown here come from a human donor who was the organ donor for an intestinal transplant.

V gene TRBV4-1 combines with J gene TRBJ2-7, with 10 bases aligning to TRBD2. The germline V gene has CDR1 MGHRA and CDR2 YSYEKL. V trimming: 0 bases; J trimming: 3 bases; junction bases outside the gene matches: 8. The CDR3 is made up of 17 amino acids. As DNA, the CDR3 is TGCGCCAGCAGCCAAGATCCTAGCGGGGGACCCTTCTACGAGCAGTACGTC. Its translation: CASSQDPSGGPFYEQYV.

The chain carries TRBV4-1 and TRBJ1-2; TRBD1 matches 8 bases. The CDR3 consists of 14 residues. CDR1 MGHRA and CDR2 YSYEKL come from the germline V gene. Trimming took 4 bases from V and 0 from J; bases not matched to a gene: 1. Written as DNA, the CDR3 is TGCGCCAGCAGCCCAGGGGGCCCTAACTATGGCTACACCTTC. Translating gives CASSPGGPNYGYTF.

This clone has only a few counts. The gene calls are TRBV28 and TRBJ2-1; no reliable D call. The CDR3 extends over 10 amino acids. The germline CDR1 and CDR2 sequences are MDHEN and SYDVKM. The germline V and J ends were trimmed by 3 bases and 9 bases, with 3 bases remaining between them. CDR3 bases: TGTGCCAGCAGTTTGAGTGAGCAGTTCTTC. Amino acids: CASSLSEQFF.

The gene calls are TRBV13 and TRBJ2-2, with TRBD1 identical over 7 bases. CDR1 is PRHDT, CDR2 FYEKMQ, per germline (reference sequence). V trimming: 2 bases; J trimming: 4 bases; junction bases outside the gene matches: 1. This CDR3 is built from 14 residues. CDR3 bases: TGTGCCAGCAGCTTACGGACAGGCACCGGGGAGCTGTTTTTT. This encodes CASSLRTGTGELFF. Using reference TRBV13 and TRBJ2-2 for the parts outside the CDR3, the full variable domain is AAGVIQSPRHLIKEKRETATLKCYPIPRHDTVYWYQQGPGQDPQFLISFYEKMQSDKGSIPDRFSAQQFSDYHSELNMSSLELGDSALYFCASSLRTGTGELFFGEGSRLTVL.

CDR3 region: CASSMVDRGNTEAFF. CDR3 DNA sequence: TGTGCCAGTAGTATGGTGGACAGGGGGAACACTGAAGCTTTCTTT. This chain connects TRBV19 to TRBJ1-1; 9 bases are a match to TRBD1. From germline, CDR1 is LNHDA and CDR2 SQIVND (reference sequence). Germline trimming cut 3 bases from V and 1 base from J; bases unmatched to any gene: 3. CDR3 length: 15 residues.

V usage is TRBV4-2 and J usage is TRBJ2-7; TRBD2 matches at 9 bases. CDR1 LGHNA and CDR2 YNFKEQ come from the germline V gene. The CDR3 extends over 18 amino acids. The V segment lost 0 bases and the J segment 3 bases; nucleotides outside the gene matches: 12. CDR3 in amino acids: CASSQEPFSGGHDYEQYV. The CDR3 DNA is TGTGCCAGCAGCCAAGAGCCTTTTAGCGGGGGCCACGACTACGAGCAGTACGTC.

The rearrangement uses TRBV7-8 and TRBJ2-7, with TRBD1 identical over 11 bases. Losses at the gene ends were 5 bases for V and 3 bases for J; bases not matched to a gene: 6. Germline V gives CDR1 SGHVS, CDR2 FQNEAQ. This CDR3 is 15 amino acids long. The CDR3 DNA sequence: TGTGCCAGCAGCCCCGGACAGGGGGCTGTCTACGAGCAGTACGTC. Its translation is CASSPGQGAVYEQYV.

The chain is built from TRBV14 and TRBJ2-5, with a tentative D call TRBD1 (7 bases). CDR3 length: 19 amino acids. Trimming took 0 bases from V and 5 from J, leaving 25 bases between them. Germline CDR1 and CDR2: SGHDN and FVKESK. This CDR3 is CASSQDLGGTEGGWETQYF. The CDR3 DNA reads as TGTGCCAGCAGCCAAGATCTAGGAGGGACAGAAGGGGGCTGGGAGACCCAGTACTTC.

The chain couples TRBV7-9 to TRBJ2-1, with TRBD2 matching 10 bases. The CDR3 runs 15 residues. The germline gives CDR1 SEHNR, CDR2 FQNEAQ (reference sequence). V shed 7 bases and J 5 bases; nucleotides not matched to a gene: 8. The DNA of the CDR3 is TGTGCCAGCACCTTTGGGACTAGCGTACACAATGAGCAGTTCTTC. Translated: CASTFGTSVHNEQFF.

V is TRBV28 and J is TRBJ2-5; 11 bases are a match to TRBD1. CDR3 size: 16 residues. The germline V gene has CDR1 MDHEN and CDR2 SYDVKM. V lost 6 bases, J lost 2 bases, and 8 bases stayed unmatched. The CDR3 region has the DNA TGTGCCAGCAGCTCGAGGGACAGGGGGGAACAAGAGACCCAGTACTTC. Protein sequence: CASSSRDRGEQETQYF.

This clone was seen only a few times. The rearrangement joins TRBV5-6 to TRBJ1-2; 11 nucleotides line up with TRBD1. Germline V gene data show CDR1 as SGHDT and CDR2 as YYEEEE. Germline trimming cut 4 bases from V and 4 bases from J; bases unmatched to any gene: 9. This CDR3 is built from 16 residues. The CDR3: CASSMGDRGTLYGYTF. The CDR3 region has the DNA TGTGCCAGCAGCATGGGGGACAGGGGGACCCTCTATGGCTACACCTTC.

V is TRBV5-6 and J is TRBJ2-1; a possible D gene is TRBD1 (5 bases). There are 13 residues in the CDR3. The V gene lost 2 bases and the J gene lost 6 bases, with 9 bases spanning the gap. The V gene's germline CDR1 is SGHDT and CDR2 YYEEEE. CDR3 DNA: TGTGCCAGCAGCTTAGGGGTAGTCAATGAGCAGTTCTTC. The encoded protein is CASSLGVVNEQFF. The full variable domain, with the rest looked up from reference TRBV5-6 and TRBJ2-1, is DAGVTQSPTHLIKTRGQQVTLRCSPKSGHDTVSWYQQALGQGPQFIFQYYEEEERQRGNFPDRFSGHQFPNYSSELNVNALLLGDSALYLCASSLGVVNEQFFGPGTRLTVL.

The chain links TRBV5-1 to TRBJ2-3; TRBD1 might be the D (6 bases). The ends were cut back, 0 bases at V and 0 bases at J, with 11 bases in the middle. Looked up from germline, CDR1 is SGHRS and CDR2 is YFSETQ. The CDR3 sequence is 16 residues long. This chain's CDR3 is CASSLGHRDSTDTQYF. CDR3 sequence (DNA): TGCGCCAGCAGCTTGGGGCACAGGGACAGCACAGATACGCAGTATTTT.

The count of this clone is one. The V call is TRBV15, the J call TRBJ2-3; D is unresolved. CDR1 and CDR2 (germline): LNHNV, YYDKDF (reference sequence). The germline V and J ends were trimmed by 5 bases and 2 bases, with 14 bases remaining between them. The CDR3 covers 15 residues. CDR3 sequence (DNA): TGTGCCACCAGCTCTCAGACACCCCTCACAGATACGCAGTATTTT. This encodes CATSSQTPLTDTQYF.

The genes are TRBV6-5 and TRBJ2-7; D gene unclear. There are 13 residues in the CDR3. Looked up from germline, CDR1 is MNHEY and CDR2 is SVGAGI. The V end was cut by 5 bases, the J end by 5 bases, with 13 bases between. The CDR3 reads CASSPTTGHEQYV. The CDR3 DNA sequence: TGTGCCAGCAGTCCTACGACCGGACACGAGCAGTACGTC.

CDR3 loop: CASSAPREPGNTIYF. The CDR3 DNA reads TGTGCCAGCAGCGCCCCGCGGGAACCTGGAAACACCATATATTTT. This chain joins TRBV7-9 and TRBJ1-3, with D uncertain. Trimming stripped 5 bases from V and 2 bases from J, with 13 bases between. CDR3 length: 15 amino acids. Germline CDR1 reads SEHNR; CDR2 reads FQNEAQ (reference sequence).

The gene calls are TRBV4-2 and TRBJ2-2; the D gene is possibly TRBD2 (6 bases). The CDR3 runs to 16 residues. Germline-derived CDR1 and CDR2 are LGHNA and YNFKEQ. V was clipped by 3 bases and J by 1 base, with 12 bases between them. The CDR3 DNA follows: TGTGCCAGCAGCCAGACCAGCGGGCGGAACACCGGGGAGCTGTTTTTT. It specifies CASSQTSGRNTGELFF.

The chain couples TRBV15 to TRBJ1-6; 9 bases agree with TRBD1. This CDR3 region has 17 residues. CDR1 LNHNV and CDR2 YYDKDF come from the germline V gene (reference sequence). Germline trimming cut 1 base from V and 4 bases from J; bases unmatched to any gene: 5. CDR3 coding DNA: TGTGCCACCAGCAGAGGGACAGGGGTTCGGTATAATTCACCCCTCCACTTT. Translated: CATSRGTGVRYNSPLHF. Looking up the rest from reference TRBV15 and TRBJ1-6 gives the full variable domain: DAMVIQNPRYQVTQFGKPVTLSCSQTLNHNVMYWYQQKSSQAPKLLFHYYDKDFNNEADTPDNFQSRRPNTSFCFLDIRSPGLGDTAMYLCATSRGTGVRYNSPLHFGNGTRLTVT.

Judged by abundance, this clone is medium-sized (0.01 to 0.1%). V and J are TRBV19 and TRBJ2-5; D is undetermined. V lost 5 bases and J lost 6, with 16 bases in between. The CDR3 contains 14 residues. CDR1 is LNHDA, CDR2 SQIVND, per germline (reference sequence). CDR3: CASSLTAGVQTQYF. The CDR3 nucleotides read TGTGCCAGTAGTCTAACGGCTGGAGTTCAGACCCAGTACTTC. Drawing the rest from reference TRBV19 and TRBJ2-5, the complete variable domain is DGGITQSPKYLFRKEGQNVTLSCEQNLNHDAMYWYRQDPGQGLRLIYYSQIVNDFQKGDIAEGYSVSREKKESFPLTVTSAQKNPTAFYLCASSLTAGVQTQYFGPGTRLLVL.

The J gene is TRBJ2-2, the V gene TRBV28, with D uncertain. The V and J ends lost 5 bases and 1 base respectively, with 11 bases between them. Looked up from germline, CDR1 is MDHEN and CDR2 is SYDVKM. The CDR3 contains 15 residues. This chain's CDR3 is CASSDIDLNTGELFF. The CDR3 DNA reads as TGTGCCAGCAGTGACATCGACCTGAACACCGGGGAGCTGTTTTTT.

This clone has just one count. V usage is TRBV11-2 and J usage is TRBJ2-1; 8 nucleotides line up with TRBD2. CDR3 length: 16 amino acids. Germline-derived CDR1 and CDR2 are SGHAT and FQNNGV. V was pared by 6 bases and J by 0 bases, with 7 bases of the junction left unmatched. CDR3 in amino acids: CASRRAGESSYNEQFF. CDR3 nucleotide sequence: TGTGCCAGCAGGCGAGCGGGGGAAAGCTCCTACAATGAGCAGTTCTTC. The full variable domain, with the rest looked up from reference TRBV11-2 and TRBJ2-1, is EAGVAQSPRYKIIEKRQSVAFWCNPISGHATLYWYQQILGQGPKLLIQFQNNGVVDDSQLPKDRFSAERLKGVDSTLKIQPAKLEDSAVYLCASRRAGESSYNEQFFGPGTRLTVL.

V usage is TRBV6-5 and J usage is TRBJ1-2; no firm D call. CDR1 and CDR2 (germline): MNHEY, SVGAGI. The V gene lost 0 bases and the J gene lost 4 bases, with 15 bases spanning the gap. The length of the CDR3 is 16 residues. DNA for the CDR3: TGTGCCAGCAGTTACTCGGAGGAATCTGGTATCTATGGCTACACCTTC. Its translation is CASSYSEESGIYGYTF.

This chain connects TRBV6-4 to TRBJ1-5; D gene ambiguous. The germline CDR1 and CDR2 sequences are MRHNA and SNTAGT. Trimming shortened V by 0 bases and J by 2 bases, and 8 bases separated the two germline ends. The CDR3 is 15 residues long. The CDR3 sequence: CASSDSGGGNQPQHF. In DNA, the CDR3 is TGTGCCAGCAGTGACTCCGGCGGGGGCAATCAGCCCCAGCATTTT.

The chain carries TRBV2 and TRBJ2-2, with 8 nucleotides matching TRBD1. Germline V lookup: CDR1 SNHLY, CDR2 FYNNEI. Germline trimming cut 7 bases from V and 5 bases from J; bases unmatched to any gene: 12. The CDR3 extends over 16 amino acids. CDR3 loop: CASIYSRQGWTGELFF. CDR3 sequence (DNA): TGTGCCAGCATTTATTCGAGACAGGGGTGGACCGGGGAGCTGTTTTTT.